This paragraph reports one T cell receptor (beta chain). The record originates from a study of shared clonotypes between healthy human individuals. TCRdb's table, derived via immunoSEQ multiplex PCR, lists solely in-frame clones and lacks some. This table holds 2 million to 3 million clones, roughly 93% found once. Trimming stripped 4 bases from V and 9 bases from J, with 24 bases between. This CDR3 is built from 16 residues. Looked up from germline, CDR1 is SGHRS and CDR2 is YFSETQ. The gene calls are TRBV5-1 and TRBJ2-3, with D possibly matching TRBD2 (8 bases). The receptor's source is a man younger than 35 in good health. Some clones in this sample may be carry-over from other donors' samples. The sample consisted of naive CD4+ T cells from PBMCs. The subset: CD45RA+ positively selected. The CDR3 sequence: CASSITSGTLGQTQYF. The CDR3 DNA reads TGCGCCAGCAGCATTACTAGCGGTACTCTGGGACAGACGCAGTATTTT.